The TCR beta chain under discussion was sequenced for a study of regulatory T cells in long-lasting Graves disease. Study overall: Freshly diagnosed Graves' patients had used antithyroid drugs for under 3 months.

General study findings and limits: TRBV28, TRBJ1-2 and TRBJ2-5 were segments that persistent disease favored.

Germline loops: CDR1 DFQATT, CDR2 SNEGSKA (reference sequence). The CDR3 consists of 15 residues. CDR3 regions were amplified by Arm-PCR using iRepertoire HTBI primers to build TCR beta libraries. Each CDR3 protein gets one entry after TCRdb re-called the multiplex PCR reads with MiXCR. The sample holds roughly 430,000 distinct CDR3 sequences, around 17% seen once. Time point described: newly diagnosed GD, antithyroid drugs for less than 3 months. After RNA was extracted from PBMCs, the TCR library was made from it. As regards this clonotype: Its antigen is undetermined. A much more abundant neighbour one base away suggests this may be a read error.

These data were likewise used in another study, on T cells in Graves' hyperthyroidism and ophthalmopathy.

The chain carries TRBV20-1 and TRBJ2-7; 12 positions match TRBD2. The sample was peripheral blood mononuclear cells (PBMCs), taken at new diagnosis, from a patient treated with antithyroid drugs. The source is a woman aged 30 to 39 with Graves disease. The CDR3 reads CSARGLAGASYEQCF. The CDR3 DNA follows: TGCAGTGCTAGAGGACTAGCGGGGGCTTCCTACGAGCAGTGCTTC.